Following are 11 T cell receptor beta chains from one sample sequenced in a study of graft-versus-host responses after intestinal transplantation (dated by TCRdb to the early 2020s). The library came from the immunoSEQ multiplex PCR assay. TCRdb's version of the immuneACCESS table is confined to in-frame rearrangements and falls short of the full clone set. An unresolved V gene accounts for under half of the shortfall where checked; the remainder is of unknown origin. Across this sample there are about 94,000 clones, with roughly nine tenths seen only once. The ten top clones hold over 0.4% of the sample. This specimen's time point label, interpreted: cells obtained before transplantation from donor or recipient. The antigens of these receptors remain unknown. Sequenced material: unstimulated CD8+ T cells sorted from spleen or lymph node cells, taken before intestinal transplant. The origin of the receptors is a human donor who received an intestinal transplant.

This CDR3 reads CASSLPNLNTEAFF. The CDR3 bases are TGTGCCAGCAGTTTACCCAACTTGAACACTGAAGCTTTCTTT. This chain connects TRBV28 to TRBJ1-1; D unclear. The V and J ends lost 2 bases and 0 bases respectively, with 7 bases between them. The CDR3 spans 14 residues. Germline-derived CDR1 and CDR2 are MDHEN and SYDVKM.

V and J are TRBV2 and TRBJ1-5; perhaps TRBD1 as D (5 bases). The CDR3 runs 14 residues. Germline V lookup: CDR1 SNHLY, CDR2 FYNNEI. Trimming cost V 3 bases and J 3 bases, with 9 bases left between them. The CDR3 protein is CASSDPGINQPQHF. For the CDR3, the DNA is TGTGCCAGCAGTGACCCAGGGATCAATCAGCCCCAGCATTTT.

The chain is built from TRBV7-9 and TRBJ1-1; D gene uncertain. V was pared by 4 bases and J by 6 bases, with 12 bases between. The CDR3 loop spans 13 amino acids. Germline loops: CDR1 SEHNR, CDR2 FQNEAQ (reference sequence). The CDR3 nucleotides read TGTGCCAGCAGCTCCGGACTGACTCCTGAAGCTTTCTTT. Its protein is CASSSGLTPEAFF.

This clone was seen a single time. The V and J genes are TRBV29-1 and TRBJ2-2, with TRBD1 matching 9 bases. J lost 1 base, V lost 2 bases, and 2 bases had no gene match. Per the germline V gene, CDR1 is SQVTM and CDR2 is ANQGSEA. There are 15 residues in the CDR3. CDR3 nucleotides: TGCAGCGTTGAATGGACAGGGGTGAACACCGGGGAGCTGTTTTTT. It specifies CSVEWTGVNTGELFF.

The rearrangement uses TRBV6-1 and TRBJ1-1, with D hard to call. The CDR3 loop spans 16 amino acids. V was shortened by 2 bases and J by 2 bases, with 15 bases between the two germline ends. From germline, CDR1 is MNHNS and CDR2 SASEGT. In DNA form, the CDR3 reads TGTGCCAGCAGTGAATGGTTGAGAGCAGGAAACACTGAAGCTTTCTTT. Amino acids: CASSEWLRAGNTEAFF.

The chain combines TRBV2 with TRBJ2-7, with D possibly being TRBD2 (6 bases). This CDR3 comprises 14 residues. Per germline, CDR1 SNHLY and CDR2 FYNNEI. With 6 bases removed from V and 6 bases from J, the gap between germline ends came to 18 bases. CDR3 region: CASRTRDSGGEQYF. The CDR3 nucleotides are TGTGCCAGCAGGACTCGGGACTCCGGCGGCGAGCAGTACTTC. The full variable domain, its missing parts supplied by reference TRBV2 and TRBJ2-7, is EPEVTQTPSHQVTQMGQEVILRCVPISNHLYFYWYRQILGQKVEFLVSFYNNEISEKSEIFDDQFSVERPDGSNFTLKIRSTKLEDSAMYFCASRTRDSGGEQYFGPGTRLTVT.

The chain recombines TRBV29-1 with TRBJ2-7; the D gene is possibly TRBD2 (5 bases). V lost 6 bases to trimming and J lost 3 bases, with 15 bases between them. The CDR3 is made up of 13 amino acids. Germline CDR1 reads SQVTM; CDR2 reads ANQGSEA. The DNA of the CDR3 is TGCAGCGTCCAAACCCAACGGGACTACGAGCAGTACTTC. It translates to CSVQTQRDYEQYF.

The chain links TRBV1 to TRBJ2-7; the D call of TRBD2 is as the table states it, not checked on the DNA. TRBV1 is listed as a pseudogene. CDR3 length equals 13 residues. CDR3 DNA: TGCACCAGCAGCCAAAAGTTTTCGGGCGAGCAGTACTTC. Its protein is CTSSQKFSGEQYF.

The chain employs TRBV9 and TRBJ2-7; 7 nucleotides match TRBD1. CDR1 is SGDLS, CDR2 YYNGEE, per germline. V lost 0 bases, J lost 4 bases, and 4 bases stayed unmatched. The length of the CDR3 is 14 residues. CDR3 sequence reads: CASSVGGGYYEQYF. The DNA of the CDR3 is TGTGCCAGCAGCGTAGGAGGGGGCTATTACGAGCAGTACTTC. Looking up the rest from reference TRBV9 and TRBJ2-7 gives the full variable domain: DSGVTQTPKHLITATGQRVTLRCSPRSGDLSVYWYQQSLDQGLQFLIQYYNGEERAKGNILERFSAQQFPDLHSELNLSSLELGDSALYFCASSVGGGYYEQYFGPGTRLTVT.

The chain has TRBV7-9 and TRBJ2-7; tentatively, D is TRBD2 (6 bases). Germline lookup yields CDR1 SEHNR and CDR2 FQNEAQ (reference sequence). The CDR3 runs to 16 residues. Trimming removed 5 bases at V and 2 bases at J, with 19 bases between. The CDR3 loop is CASSGGGLAPTYEQYF. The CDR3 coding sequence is TGTGCCAGCAGCGGGGGAGGTCTAGCTCCTACCTACGAGCAGTACTTC.

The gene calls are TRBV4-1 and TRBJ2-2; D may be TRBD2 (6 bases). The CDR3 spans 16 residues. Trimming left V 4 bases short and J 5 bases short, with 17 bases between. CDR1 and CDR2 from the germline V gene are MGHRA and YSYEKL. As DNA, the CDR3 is TGCGCCAGCAGCCCTATTAGCGGAGCTAAGACCGGGGAGCTGTTTTTT. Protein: CASSPISGAKTGELFF.